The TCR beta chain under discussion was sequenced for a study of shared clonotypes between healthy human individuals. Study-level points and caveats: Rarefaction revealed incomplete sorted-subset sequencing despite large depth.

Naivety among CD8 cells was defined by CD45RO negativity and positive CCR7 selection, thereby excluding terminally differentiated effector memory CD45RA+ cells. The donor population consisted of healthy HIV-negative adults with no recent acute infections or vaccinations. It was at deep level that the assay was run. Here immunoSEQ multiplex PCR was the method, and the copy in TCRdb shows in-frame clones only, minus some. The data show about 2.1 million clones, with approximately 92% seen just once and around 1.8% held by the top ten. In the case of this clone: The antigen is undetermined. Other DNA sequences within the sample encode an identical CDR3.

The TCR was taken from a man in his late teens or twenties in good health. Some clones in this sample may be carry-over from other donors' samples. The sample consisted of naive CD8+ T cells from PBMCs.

The CDR3 nucleotides are TGTGCCATCAGTGAGTCGCCTAGCACAGATACGCAGTATTTT. Translated, it gives CAISESPSTDTQYF. The genes are TRBV10-3 and TRBJ2-3; no clear D. From germline, CDR1 is ENHRY and CDR2 SYGVKD. V dropped 0 bases and J dropped 0 bases, with 4 bases sitting between them. This CDR3 contains 14 residues.